These T cell receptor beta chains were read from a single sample in a study of cytomegalovirus exposure and HLA in healthy donors. Generated by immunoSEQ multiplex PCR, the TCRdb table keeps only in-frame clones and is missing some. This sample yields 95,000 to 150,000 clones, of which roughly 89% are seen a single time; less than 2% belongs to the top ten. Sequencing input: PBMCs. The receptors stem from a woman aged 18-35 years in good health and CMV-seronegative. The CDR3 runs from the conserved cysteine through the conserved F or W. Each record gives: D gene, J gene, V gene, CDR3 protein. D genes are given only for firm matches.

D: NA; J: TRBJ1-3; V: TRBV2; CDR3: CASREDISSGNTIYF
D: NA; J: TRBJ2-7; V: TRBV28; CDR3: CASSGSSYEQYF
D: TRBD2; J: TRBJ2-3; V: TRBV25-1; CDR3: CASSGLAGEGVADTQYF
D: NA; J: TRBJ2-3; V: TRBV5-1; CDR3: CASSLQDGGTDTQYF
D: TRBD1; J: TRBJ1-2; V: TRBV7-3; CDR3: CASSLGSRGRNYGYTF
D: NA; J: TRBJ1-5; V: TRBV9; CDR3: CASSLTGDQPQHF
D: NA; J: TRBJ1-2; V: TRBV6-5; CDR3: CASFSGTKTHGYTF
D: NA; J: TRBJ2-7; V: TRBV5-1; CDR3: CASSPDRLRGEQYF
D: NA; J: TRBJ1-2; V: TRBV4-2; CDR3: CASSQGPSGNYGYTF
D: TRBD1; J: TRBJ2-1; V: TRBV19; CDR3: CASSEQGNEQFF
D: NA; J: TRBJ1-2; V: TRBV18; CDR3: CASSPGPQGGYTF
D: NA; J: TRBJ1-6; V: TRBV11-3; CDR3: CASSLGTANSPLHF
D: TRBD1; J: TRBJ2-5; V: TRBV6-5; CDR3: CASSYGDSQETQYF
D: TRBD2; J: TRBJ2-5; V: TRBV10-3; CDR3: CAISEVSGIQETQYF
D: NA; J: TRBJ2-1; V: TRBV7-3; CDR3: CASSLQKTAEQFF
D: TRBD2; J: TRBJ2-3; V: TRBV5-1; CDR3: CASSLESGGTDTQYF
D: NA; J: TRBJ1-4; V: TRBV6-1; CDR3: CASSEGREFYEKLFF
D: TRBD2; J: TRBJ2-1; V: TRBV7-8; CDR3: CASSFVTSGSYNEQFF
D: TRBD2; J: TRBJ2-3; V: TRBV5-1; CDR3: CASNPLERGTDTQYF
D: NA; J: TRBJ2-7; V: TRBV7-8; CDR3: CASSLLGQPGYEQYF
D: TRBD2; J: TRBJ2-7; V: TRBV25-1; CDR3: CASSEWTSGRVWQYF
D: TRBD1; J: TRBJ1-1; V: TRBV7-2; CDR3: CASSWDRGATEAFF
D: NA; J: TRBJ2-2; V: TRBV30; CDR3: CAWSVLDMTNTGELFF
D: TRBD2; J: TRBJ2-1; V: TRBV9; CDR3: CASSEPHAGLAGGSYNEQFF
D: NA; J: TRBJ2-4; V: TRBV5-1; CDR3: CASSTGLIPNIQYF
D: NA; J: TRBJ2-3; V: TRBV6-1; CDR3: CASSAQGHGTDTQYF
D: TRBD2; J: TRBJ2-7; V: TRBV27; CDR3: CASSHSGMVSYEQYF
D: NA; J: TRBJ1-3; V: TRBV5-1; CDR3: CASREQLSGNTIYF
D: NA; J: TRBJ2-7; V: TRBV5-6; CDR3: CASSLLVSYEQYF
D: NA; J: TRBJ1-1; V: TRBV7-3; CDR3: CASSTTGSNTEAFF
D: NA; J: TRBJ1-4; V: TRBV5-1; CDR3: CASSLLKTGATNEKLFF
D: TRBD1; J: TRBJ1-5; V: TRBV30; CDR3: CAWSRGQGSNQPQHF
D: TRBD2; J: TRBJ2-2; V: TRBV5-1; CDR3: CASSSGIAGGPLGGELFF
D: NA; J: TRBJ1-5; V: TRBV28; CDR3: CASSSHQGQPQHF
D: TRBD1; J: TRBJ1-3; V: TRBV7-9; CDR3: CASSGGQGAFRLSGNTIYF
D: TRBD1; J: TRBJ1-4; V: TRBV30; CDR3: CARTGATNEKLFF
D: NA; J: TRBJ2-2; V: TRBV6-6; CDR3: CASSYSTGRPGELFF
D: NA; J: TRBJ1-2; V: TRBV9; CDR3: CASSVSPNRVNYGYTF
D: TRBD1; J: TRBJ2-6; V: TRBV7-2; CDR3: CASSVLGTGYSGANVLTF
D: NA; J: TRBJ1-4; V: TRBV9; CDR3: CASSVAPVGGATEKLFF
D: NA; J: TRBJ1-1; V: TRBV25-1; CDR3: CASSEDSIRTEAFF
D: NA; J: TRBJ2-6; V: TRBV2; CDR3: CASSGGAGANVLTF
D: NA; J: TRBJ2-7; V: TRBV28; CDR3: CASRPQATYEQYF
D: NA; J: TRBJ1-1; V: TRBV5-1; CDR3: CASSSRRGNTEAFF
D: NA; J: TRBJ2-1; V: TRBV13; CDR3: CASSTSRDLYNGEQFF
D: TRBD1; J: TRBJ1-2; V: TRBV13; CDR3: CASSLVEQGAYGYTF
D: TRBD1; J: TRBJ2-7; V: TRBV28; CDR3: CASGPGTEAYEQYF
D: NA; J: TRBJ1-3; V: TRBV11-2; CDR3: CASSLVSHGNTIYF
D: TRBD1; J: TRBJ1-6; V: TRBV5-1; CDR3: CASSSGTGINSPLHF
D: TRBD2; J: TRBJ2-5; V: TRBV11-3; CDR3: CASSLDPFLRGGLETQYF
D: NA; J: TRBJ2-1; V: TRBV25-1; CDR3: CASSADTHNEQFF
D: NA; J: TRBJ1-3; V: TRBV7-3; CDR3: CASSLGGGNTIYF
D: TRBD2; J: TRBJ2-1; V: TRBV2; CDR3: CASTPTSGRYNEQFF
D: TRBD1; J: TRBJ1-2; V: TRBV4-1; CDR3: CASSQDRQGARGYTF
D: TRBD2; J: TRBJ2-1; V: TRBV29-1; CDR3: CSVAGLAGVGDNEQFF
D: TRBD2; J: TRBJ2-3; V: TRBV7-2; CDR3: CASSQEGLAGTDTQYF
D: TRBD1; J: TRBJ1-3; V: TRBV4-1; CDR3: CASSQGQGAGNTIYF
D: TRBD1; J: TRBJ1-2; V: TRBV19; CDR3: CASSIDYRGTGYTF